The clone carrying this T cell receptor beta chain was counted at least ten times. What it binds is unknown. CDR3 and TCR beta VDJ profiling relied on genomic DNA as the template. TCRdb called the reads again in MiXCR, with one record for every CDR3 protein. This table has around 130,000 distinct CDR3 sequences, roughly 55% appearing once. Germline assignment: CDR1 MNHNS and CDR2 SASEGT. The CDR3 sequence is 17 residues long. Losses at the gene ends were 1 base for V and 7 bases for J; bases not matched to a gene: 6. This entry belongs to a study of CD8+CD57+ T cells in acquired aplastic anemia. The wider study: Sorted CD4+ and CD8+ cells yielded DNA averaging about 3.2 ug. Study results and limitations: Patients and controls had in common some 30 CD8+ CDR3 sequences.

Before being chosen for sequencing, patients had shown CD8+CD57+ cell expansion by flow cytometry. This clonotype was sampled from a human donor with aplastic anemia. Sequencing used sorted CD4+, CD8+, or CD8+CD57+ T cells (not recorded which) from PBMCs. This chain connects TRBV6-1 to TRBJ2-1; TRBD2 matches at 14 bases. Here the CDR3 reads CASSEDGTSGSRNEQFF. As DNA, the CDR3 is TGTGCCAGCAGTGAAGATGGGACTAGCGGGAGTCGGAATGAGCAGTTCTTC.